This T cell receptor beta chain was captured by sequencing in a study of cytomegalovirus exposure and HLA in healthy donors. Germline values: CDR1 SGHVS, CDR2 FNYEAQ. Trimming took 1 base from V and 1 from J, leaving 5 bases between them. The CDR3 runs to 14 residues. PCR employed 60 Vbeta and 13 Jbeta primers. Assay used: immunoSEQ multiplex PCR; TCRdb lists only in-frame clones, some missing. The sample records about 140,000 clones, approximately 82% being singletons. This receptor was identified in a man between 25 and 39 years old in good health and CMV-seropositive. Input material: PBMCs. This rearrangement joins TRBV7-6 to TRBJ2-1; D gene uncertain. CDR3 sequence (DNA): TGTGCCAGCAGCTTAGATCCGTCCTACAATGAGCAGTTCTTC. Amino acids: CASSLDPSYNEQFF.